The clone carrying this TCR beta chain came up many times. Antigen: not known. CD8+CD4-CCR7+CD45RA+ cells were sorted as naive CD8 T cells. TCRdb reprocessed the PCR reads with MiXCR, giving one entry per CDR3 protein. Of about 640,000 distinct CDR3 sequences detected, roughly 21% appear once; the ten largest clones hold around 0.9%. This sample was taken from a study of molecular identifiers for immune sequencing clone quantification. Findings of the study overall: Spiked-in Jurkat TCR RNA corresponding to one cell was reported as detectable against approximately 930,000 naive cells. Highly expanded clone sizes could end up underestimated if a barcode were shared by identical TCR molecules.

The sequenced sample was naive CD8+ T cells from blood, with Jurkat cell RNA spiked in. Described subset: FACS-sorted CD8+CD4-CCR7+CD45RA+ naive T cells. This clonotype was obtained from a human donor in good health. Some libraries in this study had Jurkat cell RNA spiked in.

CDR3 bases: TGTGCCAGCAGGCCGGGACTAGCGGGAGAGGAGCAGTTCTTC. Translated, it gives CASRPGLAGEEQFF. This chain links TRBV6-6 with TRBJ2-1; TRBD2 agrees at 14 bases. V gave up 6 bases and J gave up 10 bases; unmatched junction bases: 5. This CDR3 is 14 amino acids long. Looked up from germline, CDR1 is MNHNY and CDR2 is SVGAGI (reference sequence).